A single sample is the source of the 13 T cell receptor beta chains below, sequenced in a study of radiation and T cells in renal cell carcinoma. Described time point: blood 2 weeks post-SBRT. Treatment described: 15 Gy SBRT to primary tumor, nephrectomy 4 weeks later. Clones were read by immunoSEQ multiplex PCR, and TCRdb kept only the in-frame ones, dropping some. Found here are around 120,000 clones, 75% to 85% of them singletons; the top ten hold 1.9%. This specimen consisted of blood, obtained from a patient whose treatment included radiotherapy and nephrectomy. These receptors were taken from a woman aged 55-69 years with renal cell carcinoma.

The V gene is TRBV11-2, the J gene TRBJ2-2; TRBD1 matches 9 bases. Germline V lookup: CDR1 SGHAT, CDR2 FQNNGV. The V gene end was trimmed by 4 bases and the J gene end by 5 bases; junction bases not matched to a gene: 5. This CDR3 contains 15 residues. This chain's CDR3 is CASSSQGARTGELFF. The CDR3 DNA follows: TGTGCCAGCAGCTCACAGGGGGCGAGGACCGGGGAGCTGTTTTTT.

This clone was counted a single time. The chain uses TRBV5-1 and TRBJ2-7; 10 positions match TRBD1. The germline V gene has CDR1 SGHRS and CDR2 YFSETQ. This CDR3 contains 16 residues. V was pared by 0 bases and J by 2 bases, with 5 bases of the junction left unmatched. CDR3 coding DNA: TGCGCCAGCAGCTTGGGGGGACAGGGGCCGGCCTACGAGCAGTACTTC. Translating it yields CASSLGGQGPAYEQYF.

On this clone itself: This may be a read error, as it is one base from a much larger clone. The genes are TRBV2 and TRBJ2-2, with D perhaps TRBD2 (6 bases). Trimming stripped 6 bases from V and 4 bases from J, with 6 bases between. The CDR3 runs 12 residues. From germline, CDR1 is SNHLY and CDR2 FYNNEI. DNA of the CDR3: TGTGCCAGCAGGCGGGGCACCGGGGAGCTGTTTTTT. Its translation: CASRRGTGELFF.

The rearrangement joins TRBV7-6 to TRBJ2-3; D gene uncertain. CDR3 length: 13 amino acids. The V and J ends lost 1 base and 11 bases respectively, with 13 bases between them. CDR1 and CDR2 from the germline V gene are SGHVS and FNYEAQ. The CDR3 is CASSLGEFERQYF. As DNA, the CDR3 is TGTGCCAGCAGCTTAGGAGAGTTCGAGAGGCAGTATTTT.

The gene calls are TRBV10-3 and TRBJ1-4; 11 nucleotides align to TRBD1. J lost 6 bases, V lost 2 bases, and 2 bases had no gene match. Per germline, CDR1 ENHRY and CDR2 SYGVKD. There are 15 residues in the CDR3. Here the CDR3 DNA reads TGTGCCATCAGTGAGGGGACAGGGGGAGATGAAAAACTGTTTTTT. This encodes CAISEGTGGDEKLFF.

The J gene is TRBJ1-2, the V gene TRBV28; perhaps TRBD1 as D (5 bases). The CDR3 loop spans 12 amino acids. Looked up from germline, CDR1 is MDHEN and CDR2 is SYDVKM. V lost 5 bases to trimming and J lost 8 bases, with 12 bases between them. The CDR3 sequence: CASSTPAGGYTF. DNA for the CDR3: TGTGCCAGCAGTACCCCCGCAGGGGGCTACACCTTC.

In this sample, this clone turned up once. This chain connects TRBV11-2 to TRBJ2-7; 8 nucleotides line up with TRBD2. CDR3 size: 14 residues. With V trimmed by 5 bases and J by 8 bases, 11 bases remained unmatched. The V gene's germline CDR1 is SGHAT and CDR2 FQNNGV. CDR3 residues: CASSPPGLGDQQYF. The CDR3 region has the DNA TGTGCCAGCAGCCCGCCGGGACTAGGGGATCAGCAGTACTTC.

This chain connects TRBV7-9 to TRBJ2-2; no reliable D call. There are 16 residues in the CDR3. Looked up from germline, CDR1 is SEHNR and CDR2 is FQNEAQ (reference sequence). Deletions cut 5 bases from V and 3 bases from J, with 16 bases between. CDR3 sequence: CASSLKSGLDTGELFF. The CDR3 nucleotides are TGTGCCAGCAGCCTAAAGTCGGGTTTAGACACCGGGGAGCTGTTTTTT.

There are a few counts of this clone. The CDR3 protein is CASSVGGGDGYTF. CDR3 nucleotide sequence: TGTGCCAGCAGCGTAGGCGGAGGGGATGGCTACACCTTC. The chain links TRBV9 to TRBJ1-2; D may be TRBD1 (5 bases). V was cut by 0 bases and J by 6 bases, with 9 bases left in between. The length of the CDR3 is 13 residues. CDR1 is SGDLS, CDR2 YYNGEE, per germline.

The chain couples TRBV6-6 to TRBJ1-3; 9 nucleotides match TRBD1. The CDR3 has 14 amino acids. CDR1 MNHNY and CDR2 SVGAGI come from the germline V gene (reference sequence). The CDR3 sequence is CTAVGTGSGNTIYF. The DNA for the CDR3 is TGTACCGCTGTAGGGACAGGGAGCGGAAACACCATATATTTT.

This chain connects TRBV7-8 to TRBJ2-3; D remains ambiguous. Trimming took 1 base from V and 5 from J, leaving 1 base between them. Germline V lookup: CDR1 SGHVS, CDR2 FQNEAQ. CDR3 length: 11 residues. The CDR3 is CASSLVDTQYF. The CDR3 region has the DNA TGTGCCAGCAGCTTAGTAGATACGCAGTATTTT.

V and J are TRBV4-1 and TRBJ2-3; 11 bases fit TRBD2. The CDR3 consists of 18 residues. The trim removed 3 bases at V and 4 bases at J, leaving 12 bases unmatched. Germline V gene sequence: CDR1 MGHRA, CDR2 YSYEKL. CDR3 sequence (DNA): TGCGCCAGCAGCCACCCGCCCTCACTAGCGGGGGAATCAGATACGCAGTATTTT. As protein: CASSHPPSLAGESDTQYF.

The CDR3 region is CAIRDPRGEAGYTF. CDR3 sequence (DNA): TGTGCCATCAGGGACCCACGGGGGGAGGCTGGCTACACCTTC. The genes are TRBV10-3 and TRBJ1-2, with D possibly TRBD1 on 5 matching bases. V was cut by 6 bases and J by 7 bases, with 18 bases left in between. The CDR3 extends over 14 amino acids. Germline V gene lookup returns CDR1 ENHRY and CDR2 SYGVKD.